This T cell receptor (beta chain) was found in a study of cytomegalovirus exposure and HLA in healthy donors (TCRdb year 2017). Broadly, across the study: According to an earlier analysis of a few hundred of the donors, 150 million to 200 million T cells yielded 100 million or so unique TCR beta sequences and approximately 300 Gb of sequence data. Genome-wide SNP genotypes for about 60% of the roughly 670 donors were used in a later genetic analysis, which treated that subset as a discovery cohort. The T cell repertoires of several hundred subjects were profiled by immunosequencing and related to cytomegalovirus serostatus. In an earlier analysis of roughly 580 of the donors, high-throughput TCR beta sequencing was used to judge whether each TCR beta V gene segment behaved as functional or pseudogenic. The study combined high-throughput TCR immunosequencing, statistical association of individual TCRs with disease status, and machine learning to predict cytomegalovirus infection status. HLA typing included class I and class II loci at four-digit resolution. Of the roughly 390 genotyped donors, approximately 82% fell in the genetic ancestry cluster associated with self-reported Caucasian donors. Besides the first cohort of around 700 subjects, a separate validation cohort made up of 120 different subjects was used. Donor age, sex, ethnicity and CMV serostatus were collected together with the repertoire data. Because of strong linkage in the cohort, four or five DR-DQ haplotypes were treated as single units for association and clustering. Typing coverage varied by locus: roughly 620-630 donors for A, B, C, DRB1 and DQB1; roughly 520 for DQA1; more than 600 for DPA1; roughly 450 for DPB1. To study patterns of TCR occurrence, a later analysis re-analyzed previously published TCR beta repertoires from around 670 donors and added high-resolution HLA genotyping. All discovery cohort repertoires had been generated using a single sequencing platform. The aim of the study was to test whether cataloging public T cell receptors could identify signatures of past pathogen exposure. An early release covering around 630 HLA-typed donors comprised roughly 300 gigabases of sequencing data and tens of millions of unique TCR sequences. Across approximately 400 genotyped donors of the cohort, an average of approximately 220,000 unique TCR beta nucleotide sequences per donor were sequenced, and roughly a sixth of those sequences were non-productive. Rather than drawing on any new phenotypic data, the later analysis identified candidate immune exposures from TCR beta sequences and the way those sequences occurred across donors. On the study overall, not on this receptor specifically: Presence/absence analyses assumed roughly uniform sequencing depth across donors, an assumption that may not hold. In an earlier analysis of roughly 560 of the donors, most TCR beta V segments were observed in productive rearrangements about 87% or about 30% of the time, broadly matching IMGT annotations. The study listed over 150 TCR beta chains as associated with cytomegalovirus. In a later analysis, HLA-associated TCR beta chains showed more clonal expansion and lower generation probabilities than non-associated chains that were equally common. According to the authors, the approach could potentially be generalized to other disease states and immunological phenotypes. For the cohort, immune exposure information was limited to CMV serostatus. Linkage disequilibrium might explain the correlated functional status among segregating V segments, but an unknown experimental factor could not be ruled out. Most CMV-associated TCR beta chains appeared to be HLA-restricted in a later analysis, and the HLA associations seemed to be driven largely by CMV exposure. Because counts were too low, some 17 rarely observed V segments, including chromosome 9 orphons, were left out of the earlier analysis of 587 of the donors. In vitro tests confirmed that a few of the cytomegalovirus-associated TCR beta chains recognize cytomegalovirus antigens. In a later analysis, TCR association rates were found to vary across HLA loci, with the most associated TCRs seen for DRB1 alleles and the fewest for HLA-C alleles. Compared with the roughly 670-donor mean, donors in an Asian-associated ancestry cluster had fewer N-insertions in productive TCRs, according to a later genetic analysis. The sequencing pipeline was judged likely to have produced a cluster of highly shared sequence variants as a technical artifact. A later genetic analysis associated a missense DCLRE1C variant with V-gene and J-gene trimming of TCR beta chains, and an independent cohort replicated the association. When HLA alleles, especially DR and DQ, strongly co-occurred, attributing TCR associations to individual alleles was difficult. HLA typing was unavailable for some donors at each locus, so association tests used only the typed subset. Cytomegalovirus status was reported to be diagnosed by the classifier with high specificity and sensitivity in both the original and validation cohorts. Several of the top co-occurrence clusters appeared to be linked to parvovirus B19, influenza, CMV and Epstein-Barr virus, according to a later analysis. In this cohort, only TCR beta chains were sequenced, and detectable features were limited by the absence of alpha or paired-chain data. A further reported finding was that TCR beta sequences accurately predicted the HLA-A and HLA-B alleles for most subjects in the first cohort. In a later analysis, more than 15,000 TCR beta sequences were associated with specific HLA alleles at a false discovery rate of 0.05. Some IMGT-functional V segments, including TRBV6-2 and TRBV6-3, could not be distinguished by the 87-base-pair reads and were therefore excluded. Most TCR sequences were observed very rarely across donors, whereas some public TCRs were present in many individuals.

The cohort comprised 670 or so healthy bone marrow donors. All cohort members were sampled while nominally healthy, although unrecorded immune exposures were likely present. The donor was CMV seropositive and was included in the group of about 290 seropositive cohort members. Each donor provided a peripheral blood sample, and peripheral blood mononuclear cells were used for TCR beta sequencing. The Qiagen DNeasy Blood Extraction Kit was used to extract genomic DNA from the blood cell samples. Based on the germline V gene, the CDR1 and CDR2 sequences are MNHEY and SVGAGI. The junction shows trimming of 7 bases on V and 7 bases on J, and the gene matches do not reach 10 bases of it. From the cysteine through the phenylalanine, the CDR3 covers 14 amino acids. Of all the DNA, just the CDR3 is kept, 42 bases in frame from base 1. As concerns this clone: Its antigen has not been determined. No clone much larger than this one lies a single base away; base qualities are absent.

Library generation was performed with the immunoSEQ multiplex PCR assay. The multiplex PCR relied on a mix of 60 forward primers for TCR Vbeta segments and 13 reverse primers for TCR Jbeta segments. The CDR3 region of rearranged TCR beta genes was amplified from genomic DNA by a multiplex PCR assay. The amplified TCR beta libraries were sequenced on the Illumina HiSeq System as 87-base-pair reads. Per the source publication's procedure: Across the roughly 600 repertoires, a later analysis counted some 81 million unique TCR beta chains, 8.5 million to 12 million of which were shared by at least two donors. To remove PCR and sequencing errors, raw reads were error-corrected and collapsed into unique sequences using a nearest-neighbor algorithm that merged closely related sequences. Alignment of CDR3 sequences to IMGT reference sequences was used to assign V, D and J gene segments. For a sequence to be retained, a match of at least six nucleotides to both a V gene segment and a J gene segment was required. Rearrangements were called productive when the CDR3 lacked stop codons and stayed in frame with V and J; all others were non-productive. Following IMGT convention, CDR3 was defined as the stretch from the second conserved V-encoded cysteine up to the conserved J-encoded phenylalanine. In an earlier analysis of approximately 590 of the donors, sequences lacking an unambiguous match to a single V gene segment were excluded. An earlier analysis of 587 of the donors classified V segments as functional when productive rearrangements were above 56.7% and as segregating when the standard deviation between donors was above 5%. A statistical classification framework was developed to diagnose cytomegalovirus status using the catalog of TCR beta chain sequences. In a later analysis, TCR nucleotide sequences were compared against IMGT/GENE-DB human TR gene sequences so that V and J genes could be assigned. A later analysis assigned CDR3 sequences and most-parsimonious VDJ recombination scenarios with the TCRdist pipeline. In a later analysis, each TCR beta chain was defined by its CDR3 amino acid sequence together with its V-gene family, and reads lacking a unique V-gene family were excluded. In a later analysis, some 600 highly shared, low-generation-probability nucleotide sequences were removed to address suspected cross-contamination and a sequencing artifact. In a later analysis, a clonal expansion index for each public chain was calculated from normalized within-repertoire ranks of inferred template counts. In a later analysis, generation probabilities were computed with a VDJ recombination model fitted to out-of-frame rearrangements, and the resulting probabilities were checked against IGoR. A later analysis scored TCR-TCR, TCR-HLA and TCR-CMV co-occurrence with hypergeometric tests, applying a repertoire-size bias correction to TCR pairs. In a later analysis, false discovery rates were estimated by permuting HLA or CMV assignments 20 times. In a later analysis, co-occurring TCRs were grouped using DBSCAN, and TCRdist sequence similarity was added for clustering within HLA-allele-positive subsets. Co-occurrence clustering excluded repertoires with fewer than 30,000 or more than 120,000 public chains, plus five with anomalous nucleotide sharing. What TCRdb holds here is the immuneACCESS table cut down to in-frame rearrangements. Part of the clones is not present; checked against another copy, under half of the missing clones reflect an unresolved V gene, and the others are unexplained. The V and J calls and clone size come from that table; D and trimming were worked out from the DNA. The sample table holds 110,000 or so clones, of which 70% to 85% were seen once. The top ten clones comprise around 5% of the sample.

Sequences were obtained from PBMCs. The TCR comes from a man between 50 and 59 years old in good health and CMV-seropositive. The V gene is TRBV6-5 and the J gene is TRBJ1-1; TRBD1 aligns with 9 central bases. CDR3 region: CASNIQGASNEAFF. The nucleotides are TGTGCCAGCAACATACAGGGGGCCTCGAATGAAGCTTTCTTT.